This T cell receptor (beta chain) was retrieved from a study of shared clonotypes between healthy human individuals. Across the whole study: Each donor's CD4 naive and CD4 memory cells filled three plates apiece, CD8 naive two, and CD8 memory one. Study-wide points: As a rule, naive subsets had a larger estimated richness than memory subsets.

In regard to this clone: The antigen remains unidentified.

The table came from immunoSEQ multiplex PCR; TCRdb's copy has only in-frame clones and leaves some out. Of 2 million to 3 million clones listed, roughly 93% are singletons. CDR1 and CDR2 (germline): GTSNPN, SVGIG (reference sequence). The V and J ends lost 8 bases and 0 bases respectively, with 13 bases between them. The CDR3 totals 14 residues. CD4+ cells yielded CD45RA+ naive and CD45RA-negative memory subsets. The sample was naive CD4+ T cells from PBMCs. The subset denotes: CD45RA+ positively selected. The J gene is TRBJ1-4, the V gene TRBV30; D gene unclear. This clonotype was sampled from a man aged 18 to 29 in good health. Some clones in this sample may be carry-over from other donors' samples. CDR3 region: CAGYEGATNEKLFF. In nucleotides, the CDR3 is TGTGCCGGATATGAGGGTGCAACTAATGAAAAACTGTTTTTT.